Listed here are 21 T cell receptor beta chains from one sample, sequenced in a study of cytotoxic CD8 clonotypes in ibrutinib-treated CLL. The assay was immunoSEQ multiplex PCR, and TCRdb's table has in-frame clones only and misses some. Among around 92,000 clones listed, 75% to 80% were seen once. The sequencing here drew on PBMCs, taken after 24 months of ibrutinib treatment. Every receptor here comes from a human donor with chronic lymphocytic leukemia.

This chain links TRBV7-9 with TRBJ1-1, with D unresolved. CDR1 and CDR2 (germline): SEHNR, FQNEAQ (reference sequence). Trimming pared 0 bases from V and 10 bases from J, leaving 9 bases between. The CDR3 is 12 residues long. CDR3 DNA sequence: TGTGCCAGCAGCTTAGCTGGGTTCGGAGCTTTCTTT. Residues: CASSLAGFGAFF.

The CDR3 coding sequence is TGTGCCAGCAGCAACTCCGGGACGGATGACAATGAGCAGTTCTTC. Its protein product is CASSNSGTDDNEQFF. The rearrangement uses TRBV5-4 and TRBJ2-1; the D gene could be TRBD1 or TRBD2 (5 bases each). Germline V gene data show CDR1 as SGHNT and CDR2 as YYREEE (reference sequence). This CDR3 has 15 residues. Trimming took 4 bases from V and 5 from J, leaving 16 bases between them.

This chain connects TRBV6-5 to TRBJ1-1; D uncertain. CDR1 is MNHEY and CDR2 is SVGAGI in the germline V gene. The CDR3 consists of 11 residues. The ends were cut back, 3 bases at V and 8 bases at J, with 7 bases in the middle. DNA for the CDR3: TGTGCCAGCAGTTATTGGACCGAAGCTTTCTTT. Translating it yields CASSYWTEAFF.

The chain employs TRBV10-3 and TRBJ2-3, with 7 bases identical to TRBD2. CDR1 is ENHRY, CDR2 SYGVKD, per germline. The CDR3 runs to 15 residues. V gave up 10 bases and J gave up 2 bases; unmatched junction bases: 12. CDR3 loop: CATRPGLTYTDTQYF. As DNA, the CDR3 is TGTGCCACTCGGCCGGGACTAACCTACACAGATACGCAGTATTTT.

The gene calls are TRBV9 and TRBJ2-6; possible D gene TRBD1, 5 bases. The V gene's germline CDR1 is SGDLS and CDR2 YYNGEE. Trimming took off 1 base at V and 4 bases at J, with 12 bases between the two ends. The CDR3 totals 16 residues. The CDR3, as DNA: TGTGCCAGCAGCGTACAAGAGGACAAGGGGGCCAACGTCCTGACTTTC. This gives the protein CASSVQEDKGANVLTF.

This rearrangement joins TRBV11-2 to TRBJ1-2; the D is unclear. The germline V and J ends were trimmed by 4 bases and 4 bases, with 16 bases remaining between them. CDR3 length: 15 amino acids. From germline, CDR1 is SGHAT and CDR2 FQNNGV. CDR3 coding DNA: TGTGCCAGCAGCTGGGGAGGTAGGAAAGGCTATGGCTACACCTTC. Translating it yields CASSWGGRKGYGYTF.

V usage is TRBV4-2 and J usage is TRBJ2-7; D might be TRBD1 (6 bases). The V end lost 3 bases, the J end lost 0 bases, and 15 bases lay between the germline ends. CDR1 is LGHNA, CDR2 YNFKEQ, per germline. This CDR3 has 16 residues. CDR3 in DNA: TGTGCCAGCAGCCACCACCGGGACACCAGCTCCTACGAGCAGTACTTC. Amino acids: CASSHHRDTSSYEQYF.

V gene TRBV14 combines with J gene TRBJ2-1, with 10 bases matching TRBD2. V dropped 1 base and J dropped 5; count of bases not matched to a gene: 5. Germline CDR1 is SGHDN and CDR2 is FVKESK. The CDR3 length is 16 residues. The CDR3 sequence: CASSQAPGLANNEQFF. The CDR3, as DNA: TGTGCCAGCAGCCAAGCTCCGGGACTAGCGAACAATGAGCAGTTCTTC.

The V and J genes are TRBV11-1 and TRBJ1-1, with D hard to call. V lost 3 bases and J 1 base, leaving 18 bases between the germline ends. From germline, CDR1 is SGHAT and CDR2 FQDESV (reference sequence). The CDR3 extends over 17 amino acids. The CDR3 DNA follows: TGTGCCAGCAGCTTCCCAAACATGGTCTCATGGAACACTGAAGCTTTCTTT. This gives the protein CASSFPNMVSWNTEAFF.

This chain uses TRBV19 with TRBJ1-3, with D hard to call. The V end was cut by 3 bases, the J end by 0 bases, with 12 bases between. Germline V gene data show CDR1 as LNHDA and CDR2 as SQIVND (reference sequence). The CDR3 runs 16 residues. The DNA of the CDR3 is TGTGCCAGTAGTATGAGCAGGACGCTCTCTGGAAACACCATATATTTT. It yields the protein CASSMSRTLSGNTIYF. The entire variable domain, with the rest obtained from reference TRBV19 and TRBJ1-3, is as follows: DGGITQSPKYLFRKEGQNVTLSCEQNLNHDAMYWYRQDPGQGLRLIYYSQIVNDFQKGDIAEGYSVSREKKESFPLTVTSAQKNPTAFYLCASSMSRTLSGNTIYFGEGSWLTVV.

This clone was seen only once. The chain recombines TRBV20-1 with TRBJ2-3; unclear D gene. The V end was cut by 6 bases, the J end by 3 bases, with 7 bases between. This CDR3 is built from 11 residues. Germline-derived CDR1 and CDR2 are DFQATT and SNEGSKA (reference sequence). The CDR3 protein is CSAFSTDTQYF. DNA of the CDR3: TGCAGTGCGTTCTCAACAGATACGCAGTATTTT.

The gene calls are TRBV18 and TRBJ2-7, with D unresolved. The germline CDR1 and CDR2 sequences are KGHSH and LQKENI. This CDR3 spans 13 amino acids. With 3 bases removed from V and 3 bases from J, the gap between germline ends came to 9 bases. For the CDR3, the DNA is TGTGCCAGCTCACCCTCGACGATCTACGAGCAGTACTTC. Its translation is CASSPSTIYEQYF.

V gene TRBV18 combines with J gene TRBJ1-1; D is possibly TRBD1 (5 bases). The germline CDR1 and CDR2 sequences are KGHSH and LQKENI. CDR3 length: 15 amino acids. V lost 5 bases and J lost 5, with 18 bases in between. The chain's CDR3 is CASSSRDGRGTEAFF. The CDR3 region has the DNA TGTGCCAGCTCATCACGGGACGGCCGGGGTACTGAAGCTTTCTTT.

This clone was detected only a few times. The genes are TRBV18 and TRBJ2-2; no definite D call. CDR3 length equals 12 residues. V was pared by 5 bases and J by 2 bases, with 3 bases between. The germline V gene encodes CDR1 KGHSH and CDR2 LQKENI. The chain's CDR3 is CASSVNTGELFF. In DNA form, the CDR3 reads TGTGCCAGCTCAGTTAACACCGGGGAGCTGTTTTTT.

This rearrangement joins TRBV11-3 to TRBJ2-7; 7 positions agree with TRBD2. This CDR3 is 14 amino acids long. V was clipped by 4 bases and J by 3 bases; unmatched bases: 6. Germline lookup yields CDR1 SGHNT and CDR2 YENEEA. The CDR3 is CASSSGLQNYEQYF. CDR3 bases: TGTGCCAGCAGCTCGGGACTACAGAACTACGAGCAGTACTTC. Full variable domain (missing parts from reference TRBV11-3 and TRBJ2-7): EAGVVQSPRYKIIEKKQPVAFWCNPISGHNTLYWYLQNLGQGPELLIRYENEEAVDDSQLPKDRFSAERLKGVDSTLKIQPAELGDSAVYLCASSSGLQNYEQYFGPGTRLTVT.

This chain joins TRBV6-4 and TRBJ1-2; D gene unclear. Germline V gene sequence: CDR1 MRHNA, CDR2 SNTAGT. The CDR3 sequence is 14 residues long. The germline V and J ends were trimmed by 0 bases and 8 bases, with 13 bases remaining between them. The CDR3 loop reads CASSDSRLGRGYTF. As DNA, the CDR3 is TGTGCCAGCAGTGACTCGAGACTGGGAAGAGGCTACACCTTC.

This clone was picked up one time. The chain links TRBV6-5 to TRBJ2-2; D is uncertain. This CDR3 has 14 residues. The V end was cut by 7 bases, the J end by 2 bases, with 11 bases between. Germline CDR1 MNHEY, CDR2 SVGAGI. In nucleotides, the CDR3 is TGTGCCAGCAAATCAGAGTTAAACACCGGGGAGCTGTTTTTT. Amino acid sequence: CASKSELNTGELFF.

This chain uses TRBV15 with TRBJ1-5; 7 positions agree with TRBD1. V gave up 4 bases and J gave up 2 bases; unmatched junction bases: 8. The germline V gene has CDR1 LNHNV and CDR2 YYDKDF (reference sequence). The CDR3 is 16 residues long. The CDR3 DNA reads TGTGCCACCAGCACAATATCGCAGGGGGGCAATCAGCCCCAGCATTTT. As protein: CATSTISQGGNQPQHF.

The chain is built from TRBV9 and TRBJ1-2, with TRBD1 matching over 10 bases. Germline CDR1 is SGDLS and CDR2 is YYNGEE. With V trimmed by 3 bases and J by 8 bases, 13 bases remained unmatched. The CDR3 consists of 16 residues. CDR3 protein: CASSDPGTGDSEGYTF. In DNA form, the CDR3 reads TGTGCCAGCAGCGACCCCGGGACAGGGGATTCGGAAGGCTACACCTTC. The variable domain in full, completed from reference TRBV9 and TRBJ1-2, reads DSGVTQTPKHLITATGQRVTLRCSPRSGDLSVYWYQQSLDQGLQFLIQYYNGEERAKGNILERFSAQQFPDLHSELNLSSLELGDSALYFCASSDPGTGDSEGYTFGSGTRLTVV.

The chain has TRBV18 and TRBJ2-7, with 12 positions matching TRBD2. The CDR3 covers 15 residues. CDR1 is KGHSH, CDR2 LQKENI, per germline. J was trimmed by 4 bases and V by 3 bases; bases with no gene match: 4. The CDR3 reads CASSPGLAGYYEQYF. CDR3 in DNA: TGTGCCAGCTCACCGGGACTAGCGGGCTATTACGAGCAGTACTTC.

This chain links TRBV4-2 with TRBJ2-3, with D maybe TRBD2 (6 bases). V was pared by 2 bases and J by 0 bases, with 15 bases between. The CDR3 is 17 amino acids. Germline CDR1 is LGHNA and CDR2 is YNFKEQ. The CDR3 region is CASSQSGLAFSTDTQYF. DNA of the CDR3: TGTGCCAGCAGCCAAAGTGGCCTAGCGTTTAGCACAGATACGCAGTATTTT.